This T cell receptor beta chain was captured in a study of shared clonotypes between healthy human individuals. The CDR3 contains 14 residues. Trimming stripped 3 bases from V and 7 bases from J, with 16 bases between. CDR1 is SGHRS, CDR2 YFSETQ, per germline. The donors, all of them Caucasian adults, lived in Nashville, Tennessee. This clone has a single count. What it binds is unknown. Some clones are missing from TCRdb's copy, which holds only in-frame ones; the method was immunoSEQ multiplex PCR. The sample has millions of clones, approximately 92% seen once. The study's findings and limits: Among non-shared clonotypes, generation probabilities were lower than among those shared by all four donors. Enrolling few donors narrowed the genetic and exposure-history diversity that was represented.

The TCR was taken from a man aged 18 to 29 in good health. V is TRBV5-1 and J is TRBJ1-2; tentative D call: TRBD1 (6 bases). Material: naive CD4+ T cells sorted from blood. Subset in this sample: CD45RA+ positively selected. The CDR3 DNA follows: TGCGCCAGCAGCTCGGCGGGGGGCGATCGTGGCTACACCTTC. Encoded protein: CASSSAGGDRGYTF.